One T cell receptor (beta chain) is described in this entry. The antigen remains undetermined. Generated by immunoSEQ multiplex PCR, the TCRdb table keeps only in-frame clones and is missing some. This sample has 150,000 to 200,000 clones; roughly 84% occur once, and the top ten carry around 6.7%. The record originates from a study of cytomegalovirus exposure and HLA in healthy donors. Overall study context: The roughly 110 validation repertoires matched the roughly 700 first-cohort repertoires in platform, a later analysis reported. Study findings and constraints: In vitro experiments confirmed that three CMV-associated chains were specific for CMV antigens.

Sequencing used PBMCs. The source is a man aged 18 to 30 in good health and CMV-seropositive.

CDR3 in amino acids: CSGAKAEPYEQYF. DNA for the CDR3: TGCAGCGGAGCCAAAGCGGAACCCTACGAGCAGTACTTC. The chain carries TRBV29-1 and TRBJ2-7; D perhaps matches TRBD2 (5 bases). Trimming removed 7 bases at V and 2 bases at J, with 15 bases between. The CDR3 has 13 residues. The germline CDR1 and CDR2 sequences are SQVTM and ANQGSEA.